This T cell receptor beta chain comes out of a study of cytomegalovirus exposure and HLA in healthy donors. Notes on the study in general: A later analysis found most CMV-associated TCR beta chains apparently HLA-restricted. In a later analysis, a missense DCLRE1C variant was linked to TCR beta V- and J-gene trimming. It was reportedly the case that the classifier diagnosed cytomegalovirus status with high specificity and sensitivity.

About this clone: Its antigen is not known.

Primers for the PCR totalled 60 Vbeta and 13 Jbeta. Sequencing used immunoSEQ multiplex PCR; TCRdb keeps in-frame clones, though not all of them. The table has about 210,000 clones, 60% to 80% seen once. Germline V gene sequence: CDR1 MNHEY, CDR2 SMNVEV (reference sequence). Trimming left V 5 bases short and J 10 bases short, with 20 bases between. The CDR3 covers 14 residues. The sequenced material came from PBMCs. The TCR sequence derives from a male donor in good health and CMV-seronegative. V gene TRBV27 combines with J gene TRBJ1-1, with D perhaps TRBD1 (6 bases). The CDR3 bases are TGTGCCAGCAGTGCTCGGGGGGCGCAATCGTTAGCTTTCTTT. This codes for CASSARGAQSLAFF.